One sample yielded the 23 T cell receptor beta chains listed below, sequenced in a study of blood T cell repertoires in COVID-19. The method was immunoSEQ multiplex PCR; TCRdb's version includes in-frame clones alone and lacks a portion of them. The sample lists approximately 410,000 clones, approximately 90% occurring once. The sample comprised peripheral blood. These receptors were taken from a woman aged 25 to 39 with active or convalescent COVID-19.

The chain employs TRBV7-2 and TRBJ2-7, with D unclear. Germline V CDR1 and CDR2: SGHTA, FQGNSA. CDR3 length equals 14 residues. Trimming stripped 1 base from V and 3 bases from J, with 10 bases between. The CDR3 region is CASSLDSAVYEQYF. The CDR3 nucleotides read TGTGCCAGCAGCTTAGACTCGGCGGTCTACGAGCAGTACTTC.

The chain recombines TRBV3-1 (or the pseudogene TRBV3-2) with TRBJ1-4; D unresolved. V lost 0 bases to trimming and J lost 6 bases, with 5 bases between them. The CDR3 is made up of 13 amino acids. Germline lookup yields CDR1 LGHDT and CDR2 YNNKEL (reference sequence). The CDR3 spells CASSQDRYEKLFF. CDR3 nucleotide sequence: TGTGCCAGCAGCCAAGATCGGTATGAAAAACTGTTTTTT.

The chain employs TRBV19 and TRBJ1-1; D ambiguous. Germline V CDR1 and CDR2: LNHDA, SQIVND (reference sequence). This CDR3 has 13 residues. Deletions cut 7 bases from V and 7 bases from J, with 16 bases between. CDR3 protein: CASTPYGRDEAFF. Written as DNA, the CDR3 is TGTGCCAGTACCCCCTATGGACGGGATGAAGCTTTCTTT. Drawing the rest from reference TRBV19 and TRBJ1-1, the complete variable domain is DGGITQSPKYLFRKEGQNVTLSCEQNLNHDAMYWYRQDPGQGLRLIYYSQIVNDFQKGDIAEGYSVSREKKESFPLTVTSAQKNPTAFYLCASTPYGRDEAFFGQGTRLTVV.

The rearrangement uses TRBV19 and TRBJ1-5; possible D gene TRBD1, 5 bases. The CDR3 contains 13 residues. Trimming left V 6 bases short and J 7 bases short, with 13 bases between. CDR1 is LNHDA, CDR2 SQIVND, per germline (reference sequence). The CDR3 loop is CASSPGGYQPQHF. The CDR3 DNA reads TGTGCCAGTAGCCCCGGGGGATACCAGCCCCAGCATTTT.

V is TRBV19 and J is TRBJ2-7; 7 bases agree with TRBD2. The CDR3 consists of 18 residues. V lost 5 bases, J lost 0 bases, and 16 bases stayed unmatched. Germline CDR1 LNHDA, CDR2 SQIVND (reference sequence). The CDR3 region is CASSWRSASGGSSYEQYF. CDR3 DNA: TGTGCCAGTAGTTGGCGTAGTGCTAGCGGAGGGAGCTCCTACGAGCAGTACTTC.

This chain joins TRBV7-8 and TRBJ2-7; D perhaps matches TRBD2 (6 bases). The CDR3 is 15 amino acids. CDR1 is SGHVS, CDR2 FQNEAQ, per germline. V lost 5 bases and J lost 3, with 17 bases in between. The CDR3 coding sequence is TGTGCCAGCAGCCCAGGGTTTAAGGGAGGCTACGAGCAGTACTTC. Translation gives CASSPGFKGGYEQYF.

The CDR3 DNA reads TGTGCCTGGAGTGTACCCGGGAGCCCGCAGTTCTTC. Translating gives CAWSVPGSPQFF. The chain uses TRBV30 and TRBJ2-1, with TRBD2 as a possible D gene (6 bases). Trimming pared 0 bases from V and 12 bases from J, leaving 12 bases between. This CDR3 region has 12 residues. Per the germline V gene, CDR1 is GTSNPN and CDR2 is SVGIG (reference sequence).

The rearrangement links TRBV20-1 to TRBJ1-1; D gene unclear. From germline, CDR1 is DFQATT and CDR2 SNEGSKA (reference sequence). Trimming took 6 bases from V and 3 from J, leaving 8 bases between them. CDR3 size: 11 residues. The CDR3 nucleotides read TGCAGTGCCAGGACTGACACTGAAGCTTTCTTT. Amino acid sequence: CSARTDTEAFF.

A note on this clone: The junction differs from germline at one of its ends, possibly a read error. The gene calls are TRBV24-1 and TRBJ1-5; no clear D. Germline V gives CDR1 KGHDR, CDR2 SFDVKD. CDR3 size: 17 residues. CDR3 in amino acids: CVTKRGFRAYSNQPQHF. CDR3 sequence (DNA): TGTGTCACCAAGAGAGGTTTTCGTGCGTATAGCAATCAGCCCCAGCATTTT.

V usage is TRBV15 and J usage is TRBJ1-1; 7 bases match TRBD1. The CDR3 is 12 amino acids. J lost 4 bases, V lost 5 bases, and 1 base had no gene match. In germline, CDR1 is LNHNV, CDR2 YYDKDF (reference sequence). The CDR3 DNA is TGTGCCACCAGCGACAGGGTCACTGAAGCTTTCTTT. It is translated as CATSDRVTEAFF.

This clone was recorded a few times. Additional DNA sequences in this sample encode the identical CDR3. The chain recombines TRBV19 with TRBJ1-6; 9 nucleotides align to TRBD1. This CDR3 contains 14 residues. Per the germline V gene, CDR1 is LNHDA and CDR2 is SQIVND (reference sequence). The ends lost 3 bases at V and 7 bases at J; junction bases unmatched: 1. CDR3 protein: CASSMDRGNSPLHF. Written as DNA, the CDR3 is TGTGCCAGTAGTATGGACAGGGGAAATTCACCCCTCCACTTT.

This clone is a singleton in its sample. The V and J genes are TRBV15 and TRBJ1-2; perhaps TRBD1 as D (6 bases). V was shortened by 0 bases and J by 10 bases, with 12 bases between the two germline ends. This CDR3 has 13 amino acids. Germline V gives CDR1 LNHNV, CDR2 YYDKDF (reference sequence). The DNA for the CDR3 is TGTGCCACCAGCAGAGATCACACAGGGATCTACACCTTC. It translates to CATSRDHTGIYTF. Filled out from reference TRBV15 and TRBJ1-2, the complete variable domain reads DAMVIQNPRYQVTQFGKPVTLSCSQTLNHNVMYWYQQKSSQAPKLLFHYYDKDFNNEADTPDNFQSRRPNTSFCFLDIRSPGLGDTAMYLCATSRDHTGIYTFGSGTRLTVV.

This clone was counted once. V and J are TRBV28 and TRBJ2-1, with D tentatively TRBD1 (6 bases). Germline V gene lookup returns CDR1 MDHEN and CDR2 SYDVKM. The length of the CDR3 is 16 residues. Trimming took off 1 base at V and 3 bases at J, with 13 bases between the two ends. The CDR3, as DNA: TGTGCCAGCAGTTTATCCGGCAGGGGTAACTACAATGAGCAGTTCTTC. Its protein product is CASSLSGRGNYNEQFF. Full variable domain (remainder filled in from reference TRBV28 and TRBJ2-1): DVKVTQSSRYLVKRTGEKVFLECVQDMDHENMFWYRQDPGLGLRLIYFSYDVKMKEKGDIPEGYSVSREKKERFSLILESASTNQTSMYLCASSLSGRGNYNEQFFGPGTRLTVL.

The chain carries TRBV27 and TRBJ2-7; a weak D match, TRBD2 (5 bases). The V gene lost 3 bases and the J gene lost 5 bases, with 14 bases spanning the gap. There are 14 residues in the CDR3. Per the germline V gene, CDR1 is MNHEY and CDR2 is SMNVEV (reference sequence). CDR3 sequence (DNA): TGTGCCAGCAGTTTTCGGACTGAAGCCCACGAGCAGTACTTC. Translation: CASSFRTEAHEQYF.

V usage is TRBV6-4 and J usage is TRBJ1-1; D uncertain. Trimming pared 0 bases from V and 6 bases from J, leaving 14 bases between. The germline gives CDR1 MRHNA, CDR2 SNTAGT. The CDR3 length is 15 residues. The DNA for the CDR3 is TGTGCCAGCAGTGACTCAATAGAGGGTACGGCTGAAGCTTTCTTT. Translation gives CASSDSIEGTAEAFF.

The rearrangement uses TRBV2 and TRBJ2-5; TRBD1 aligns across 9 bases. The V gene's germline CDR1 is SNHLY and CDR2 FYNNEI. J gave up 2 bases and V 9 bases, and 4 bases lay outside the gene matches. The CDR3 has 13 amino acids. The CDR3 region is CASRTGEQETQYF. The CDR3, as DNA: TGTGCCAGTCGGACAGGGGAACAAGAGACCCAGTACTTC.

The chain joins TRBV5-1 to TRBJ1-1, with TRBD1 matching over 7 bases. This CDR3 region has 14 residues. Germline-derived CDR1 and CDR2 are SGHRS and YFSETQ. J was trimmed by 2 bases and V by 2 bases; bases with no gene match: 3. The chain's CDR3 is CASSFRGGNTEAFF. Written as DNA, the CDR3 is TGCGCCAGCAGCTTTAGAGGGGGCAACACTGAAGCTTTCTTT.

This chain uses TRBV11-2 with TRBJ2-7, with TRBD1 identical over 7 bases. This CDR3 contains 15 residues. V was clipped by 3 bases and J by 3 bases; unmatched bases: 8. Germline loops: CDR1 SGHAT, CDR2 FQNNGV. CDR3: CASSFLGQDHYEQYF. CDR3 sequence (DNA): TGTGCCAGCAGCTTTTTAGGACAGGACCACTACGAGCAGTACTTC.

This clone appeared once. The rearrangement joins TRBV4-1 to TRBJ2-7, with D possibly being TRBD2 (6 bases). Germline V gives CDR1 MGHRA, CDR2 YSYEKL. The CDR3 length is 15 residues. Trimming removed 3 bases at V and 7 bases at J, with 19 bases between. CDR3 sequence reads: CASSQNRGREYEQYF. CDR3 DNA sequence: TGCGCCAGCAGCCAGAACCGCGGGCGGGAATATGAGCAGTACTTC.

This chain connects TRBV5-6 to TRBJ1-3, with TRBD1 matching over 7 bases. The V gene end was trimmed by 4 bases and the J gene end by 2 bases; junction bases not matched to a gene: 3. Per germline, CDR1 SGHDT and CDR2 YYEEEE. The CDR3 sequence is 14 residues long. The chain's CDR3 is CASSPGTAGNTIYF. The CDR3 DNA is TGTGCCAGCAGCCCGGGGACAGCTGGAAACACCATATATTTT.

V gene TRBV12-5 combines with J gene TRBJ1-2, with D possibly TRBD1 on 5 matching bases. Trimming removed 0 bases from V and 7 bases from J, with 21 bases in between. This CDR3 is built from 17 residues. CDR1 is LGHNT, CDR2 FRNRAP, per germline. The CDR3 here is CASGLVLGAGEIGGYTF. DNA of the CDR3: TGTGCTAGTGGTTTGGTACTTGGGGCAGGTGAAATCGGTGGCTACACCTTC.

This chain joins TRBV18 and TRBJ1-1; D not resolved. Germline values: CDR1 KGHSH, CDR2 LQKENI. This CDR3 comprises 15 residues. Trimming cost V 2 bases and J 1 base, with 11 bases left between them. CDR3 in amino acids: CASSPGRQQNTEAFF. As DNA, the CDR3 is TGTGCCAGCTCACCAGGGAGGCAGCAGAACACTGAAGCTTTCTTT. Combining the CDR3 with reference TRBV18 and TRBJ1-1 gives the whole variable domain NAGVMQNPRHLVRRRGQEARLRCSPMKGHSHVYWYRQLPEEGLKFMVYLQKENIIDESGMPKERFSAEFPKEGPSILRIQQVVRGDSAAYFCASSPGRQQNTEAFFGQGTRLTVV.

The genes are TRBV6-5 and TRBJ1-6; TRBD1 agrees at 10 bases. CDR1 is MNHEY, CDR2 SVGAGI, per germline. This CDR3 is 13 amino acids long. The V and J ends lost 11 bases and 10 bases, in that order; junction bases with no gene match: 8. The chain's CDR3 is CAGGWDRGSPLHF. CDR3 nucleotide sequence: TGTGCCGGGGGGTGGGACAGGGGCTCACCCCTCCACTTT.